This T cell receptor beta chain was sequenced during a study of vaccination and CD4 T cells after COVID-19. At the level of the study: Of the convalescent patients, who were SARS-CoV-2 positive by nasal swab PCR, about ten had mild and one severe disease. Cells were stimulated with overlapping spike peptide pools from SARS-CoV-2, HCoV-NL63, HCoV-OC43 and HCoV-229E.

Specified treatment: roughly 10-day PBMC culture with coronavirus spike peptide pools or control peptides (ViraFEST assay). More than 1.5 million PBMCs were grown per well alongside roughly 9.1 IU/ml IL-2 and 9.5 to 10 ug/ml peptide pools. Scientists ran DNA taken from cultured CD4+ T cells through the Oncomine TCR Beta short-read assay for sequencing. MiXCR, applied by TCRdb to the PCR reads, yields one record per CDR3 protein. The sample holds about 15,000 distinct CDR3 sequences; about 42% are singletons and the top ten take roughly 19%. The germline V gene has CDR1 MNHNS and CDR2 SASEGT. This CDR3 has 13 amino acids. V dropped 4 bases and J dropped 4 bases, with 8 bases sitting between them. This clonotype was seen a few times. What it recognizes is unknown. Study-wide findings and caveats: Median counts of SARS-CoV-2-reactive clonotypes increased from roughly 21 to 40; this difference was not significant.

The chain joins TRBV6-1 to TRBJ1-5; D gene uncertain. This receptor was obtained from a human donor with COVID-19. The specimen sequenced was cultured CD4+ T cells from blood. CDR3 region: CASSGQFNQPQHF. As DNA, the CDR3 is TGTGCCAGCAGTGGCCAATTTAATCAGCCCCAGCATTTT.